This T cell receptor beta chain was sequenced during a study of blood T cell repertoires in COVID-19. As for the study in general: Sites across the United States, Italy and Spain contributed samples from acute and convalescent COVID-19.

Clones were read by immunoSEQ multiplex PCR, and TCRdb kept only the in-frame ones, dropping some. This sample has around 200,000 clones; roughly 80% occur once, and the top ten carry approximately 5%. The CDR3 length is 15 residues. Unmatched junction bases numbered 12, after V lost 5 bases and J lost 5 bases. Germline V lookup: CDR1 SNHLY, CDR2 FYNNEI. The sample was peripheral blood. This sequence joins TRBV2 and TRBJ2-7; TRBD1 matches 7 bases. This clonotype was obtained from a human donor in a cohort sampled during active COVID-19. CDR3 in amino acids: CASSKPGTVKNEQYF. DNA for the CDR3: TGTGCCAGCAGTAAACCCGGGACAGTTAAAAACGAGCAGTACTTC.